A selection of T cell receptor beta chains follows, all from one sample in a study of PD-1 blockade in classical Hodgkin lymphoma. The assay was immunoSEQ multiplex PCR, and TCRdb's table has in-frame clones only and misses some. The table has approximately 70,000 clones, roughly 91% seen once. Sequencing used peripheral blood mononuclear cells (PBMCs), obtained at baseline. Receptors were obtained from a human donor with classical Hodgkin lymphoma. Both conserved end residues are part of each CDR3. A D gene is named only where the DNA matches it firmly.

d_call | j_call | v_call | cdr3_aa | cdr3_nt
NA | TRBJ1-5 | TRBV30 | CAWSEASNQPQHF | TGTGCCTGGAGTGAGGCCAGCAATCAGCCCCAGCATTTT
NA | TRBJ2-3 | TRBV4-1 | CASSQDRASLSWDTQYF | TGCGCCAGCAGCCAAGATCGGGCTAGCCTCTCTTGGGATACGCAGTATTTT
TRBD2 | TRBJ2-3 | TRBV2 | CASRTVSGEGGPTDTQYF | TGTGCCAGCAGAACAGTTAGCGGGGAGGGGGGTCCCACAGATACGCAGTATTTT
TRBD1 | TRBJ2-7 | TRBV19 | CASSWGTGGYEQYF | TGTGCCAGTAGTTGGGGGACAGGGGGCTACGAGCAGTACTTC
NA | TRBJ2-5 | TRBV10-2 | CATGLGGETQYF | TGCGCCACGGGCCTGGGCGGAGAGACCCAGTACTTC
NA | TRBJ1-2 | TRBV30 | CAWSDSGYGYTF | TGTGCCTGGTCGGACAGTGGATATGGCTACACCTTC
NA | TRBJ1-3 | TRBV7-9 | CASSPGGAGNTIYF | TGTGCCAGCAGCCCGGGGGGTGCTGGAAACACCATATATTTT
TRBD2 | TRBJ2-1 | TRBV4-3 | CASSQDAGGSSSYNEQFF | TGCGCCAGCAGCCAGGATGCGGGAGGCAGTAGCTCCTACAATGAGCAGTTCTTC
NA | TRBJ2-7 | TRBV5-1 | CASSLELAYEQYF | TGCGCCAGCAGCCTGGAATTAGCTTACGAGCAGTACTTC
TRBD2 | TRBJ2-4 | TRBV27 | CASSLRATSGIAKNIQYF | TGTGCCAGCAGTTTACGGGCGACTAGCGGAATAGCCAAAAACATTCAGTACTTC